This T cell receptor (beta chain) was recovered during a study of T-cell reconstitution after alpha-beta-depleted transplantation in children. TCRbeta library construction was performed incorporating unique molecular identifiers. TCRdb re-derived calls from the PCR reads in MiXCR, one entry per CDR3 protein. This table holds 400,000 to 500,000 distinct CDR3 sequences, approximately 11% found once. From germline, CDR1 is SGHDT and CDR2 YYEEEE. The V end lost 4 bases, the J end lost 1 base, and 15 bases lay between the germline ends. The CDR3 totals 15 residues. This specimen consisted of PBMCs from the stem cell graft donor, obtained from the stem cell graft. This TCR was recovered from a human donor who donated a stem cell graft to a child with acute myeloid leukemia. J is TRBJ2-7 and V is TRBV5-6; D might be TRBD2 (5 bases). CDR3: CASSRYDRGSYEQYF. Here the CDR3 DNA reads TGTGCCAGCAGCCGCTATGACCGGGGTTCCTACGAGCAGTACTTC.